The source of this TCR beta chain is a study of shared clonotypes between healthy human individuals. Study-level background: The plates for each donor numbered three CD4 naive, three CD4 memory, two CD8 naive and one CD8 memory.

A word on this clone: The antigen is not known.

Every contributor of samples was a Caucasian grown-up residing in Nashville, Tennessee. Deletions cut 0 bases from V and 0 bases from J, with 12 bases between. There are 17 residues in the CDR3. Germline values: CDR1 MGHRA, CDR2 YSYEKL. Whole-study results and caveats: Shared clonotypes: 4.5% to 6.5% naive CD4, around 3.7% naive CD8, under 2.5% memory CD4, about 0.4% memory CD8.

Profiled with immunoSEQ multiplex PCR; TCRdb holds only in-frame clones, not every one. In the table there are approximately 2.3 million clones, 93% of which are singletons. Sequences were obtained from naive CD4+ T cells from PBMCs. Subset meaning: CD45RA+ positively selected. The chain recombines TRBV4-1 with TRBJ1-5; D is possibly TRBD1 (6 bases). This TCR derives from a man aged 18 to 29 in good health. Some clones in this sample may be carry-over from other donors' samples. CDR3: CASSQEGWGPSNQPQHF. For the CDR3, the DNA is TGCGCCAGCAGCCAAGAAGGATGGGGGCCTAGCAATCAGCCCCAGCATTTT.